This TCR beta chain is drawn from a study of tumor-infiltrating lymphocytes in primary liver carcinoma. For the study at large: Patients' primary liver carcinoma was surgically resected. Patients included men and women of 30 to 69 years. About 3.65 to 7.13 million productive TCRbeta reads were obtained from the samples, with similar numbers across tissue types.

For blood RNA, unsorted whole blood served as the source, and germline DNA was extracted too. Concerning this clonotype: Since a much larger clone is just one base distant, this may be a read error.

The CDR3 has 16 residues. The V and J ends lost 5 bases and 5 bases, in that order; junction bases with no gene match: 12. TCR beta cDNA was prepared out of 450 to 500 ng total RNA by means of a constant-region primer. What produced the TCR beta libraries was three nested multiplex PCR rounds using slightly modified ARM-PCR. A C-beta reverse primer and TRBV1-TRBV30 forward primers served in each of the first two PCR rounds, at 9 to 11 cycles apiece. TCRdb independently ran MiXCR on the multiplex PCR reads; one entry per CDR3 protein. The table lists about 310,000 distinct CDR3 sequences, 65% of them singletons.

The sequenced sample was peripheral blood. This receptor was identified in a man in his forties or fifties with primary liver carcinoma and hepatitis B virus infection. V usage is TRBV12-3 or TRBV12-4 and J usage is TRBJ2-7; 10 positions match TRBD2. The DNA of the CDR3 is TGTGCCAGCAGTCCCAGTAGGGGACTAGCGACGCACGAGCAGTACTTC. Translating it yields CASSPSRGLATHEQYF.